Here is one TCR beta chain with its context. The antigen is not known. The entry originates in a study of cytomegalovirus exposure and HLA in healthy donors. Per the germline V gene, CDR1 is MGHDK and CDR2 is SYGVNS. This CDR3 comprises 13 residues. The V gene lost 3 bases and the J gene lost 3 bases, with 8 bases spanning the gap. Each donor's status was that of a healthy bone marrow donor. In the PCR, 60 Vbeta and 13 Jbeta primers were used. Clones were sequenced by immunoSEQ multiplex PCR, and TCRdb holds only the in-frame ones, with some missing. The sample carries about 140,000 clones, over 70% recorded once. Whole-study findings and limits: A later analysis found common viral pathogens apparently linked to several of the most significant clusters.

The rearrangement links TRBV25-1 to TRBJ2-5; D is uncertain. The sequence derives from a middle-aged man in good health and CMV-seronegative. Material for sequencing was PBMCs. The CDR3 DNA is TGTGCCAGCAGTGACAGGCGAAAAGAGACCCAGTACTTC. Its protein is CASSDRRKETQYF. Variable domain in full (rest from reference TRBV25-1 and TRBJ2-5): EADIYQTPRYLVIGTGKKITLECSQTMGHDKMYWYQQDPGMELHLIHYSYGVNSTEKGDLSSESTVSRIRTEHFPLTLESARPSHTSQYLCASSDRRKETQYFGPGTRLLVL.